This T cell receptor beta chain was recovered during a study of OX40 agonist ivuxolimab in advanced cancers. For the study at large: Intravenous ivuxolimab was administered to patients every 2 weeks at 0.01 to 10 mg/kg. The dose-escalation group included hepatocellular carcinoma, melanoma, renal cell carcinoma and head and neck cancer.

This clone is a singleton in its sample. Its target is not known. The protocol was immunoSEQ multiplex PCR, while the TCRdb copy is restricted to in-frame clones and leaves out a portion. Among about 96,000 clones listed, approximately 80% were seen once. The CDR3 is 16 residues long. Germline values: CDR1 SGHNT, CDR2 YENEEA. J was trimmed by 3 bases and V by 2 bases; bases with no gene match: 7. Regarding the study as a whole: More expanded clones were found, on average, in CD8+ than in CD4+ T cells.

The source of this sequence is an adult with an advanced solid tumor such as melanoma, head and neck, liver or kidney cancer. The chain uses TRBV11-3 and TRBJ2-3; 8 bases are a match to TRBD2. Source: CD4+ or CD8+ T cells sorted from blood, taken in a trial of the OX40 agonist ivuxolimab. The CDR3 region is CASSLRVSGETDTQYF. DNA of the CDR3: TGTGCCAGCAGCTTAAGGGTTAGCGGGGAGACAGATACGCAGTATTTT.